The source of this T cell receptor beta chain is a study of blood T cells in healthy people across ages. Germline V lookup: CDR1 MNHEY, CDR2 SMNVEV (reference sequence). The V and J ends lost 5 bases and 7 bases respectively, with 17 bases between them. The CDR3 is 15 residues long. Sample-barcoded 5' priming and a J-beta primer mix drove a second PCR of roughly 6 to 12 cycles. TCRdb passed the 5' RACE reads through MiXCR, listing each CDR3 protein once. The table includes some 760,000 distinct CDR3 sequences, around 25% detected once. The table lists this clonotype with a few counts. PBMCs were isolated at a quantity of at least 6.5 million per sample. The same sample was also studied in work on T cells of mothers and their children.

What was sequenced was blood. The rearrangement links TRBV27 to TRBJ1-4; D is unclear. The clonotype comes from a boy under 18 in good health. CDR3 protein: CASSPLESTLEKLFF. The CDR3 DNA reads as TGTGCCAGCAGTCCTTTAGAGTCCACGCTTGAAAAACTGTTTTTT. Full variable domain (missing parts from reference TRBV27 and TRBJ1-4): EAQVTQNPRYLITVTGKKLTVTCSQNMNHEYMSWYRQDPGLGLRQIYYSMNVEVTDKGDVPEGYKVSRKEKRNFPLILESPSPNQTSLYFCASSPLESTLEKLFFGSGTQLSVL.